Shown below are 8 T cell receptor beta chains from a single sample sequenced in a study of CD8 T cells in ankylosing spondylitis. Each CDR3 protein gets one entry after TCRdb re-called the 5' RACE reads with MiXCR. The sample contains 500,000 to 550,000 distinct CDR3 sequences, approximately 12% of which appear only once. General study points: Seemingly characteristic of ankylosing spondylitis blood was a TCR beta motif consisting of about 8 highly homologous variants.

No antigen is known for these receptors. Sequencing was carried out using blood, either unsorted or a sorted T cell fraction (not recorded which). Every receptor here comes from a male donor with ankylosing spondylitis.

This clonotype was seen repeatedly, ten times or more. V is TRBV3-1 and J is TRBJ1-2; TRBD1 is a possible D gene (5 bases). In germline, CDR1 is LGHDT, CDR2 YNNKEL (reference sequence). The CDR3 runs 14 residues. With 1 base removed from V and 3 bases from J, the gap between germline ends came to 9 bases. This chain's CDR3 is CASSQAGTHYGYTF. CDR3 coding DNA: TGTGCCAGCAGCCAAGCTGGGACCCACTATGGCTACACCTTC.

In the case of this clonotype: A read error may produce the germline difference seen at one junction end. The J gene is TRBJ2-5, the V gene TRBV24-1, with a weak D call TRBD1 (6 bases). This CDR3 comprises 15 residues. Germline CDR1 reads KGHDR; CDR2 reads SFDVKD. The CDR3 is CATSDSGAYQETKYF. For the CDR3, the DNA is TGTGCCACCAGTGATTCAGGGGCCTACCAAGAGACCAAGTACTTC.

The chain is built from TRBV11-2 and TRBJ2-3; TRBD2 is a possible D gene (6 bases). Trimming cost V 0 bases and J 4 bases, with 17 bases left between them. CDR1 and CDR2 from the germline V gene are SGHAT and FQNNGV. The CDR3 contains 17 residues. The CDR3 sequence: CASSLDRGSGSPDTQYF. CDR3 DNA: TGTGCCAGCAGCTTAGATCGGGGTAGCGGAAGCCCAGATACGCAGTATTTT.

J is TRBJ1-1 and V is TRBV15, with D possibly matching TRBD1 (6 bases). The CDR3 is 17 amino acids. Trimming took off 3 bases at V and 5 bases at J, with 22 bases between the two ends. Germline V gene sequence: CDR1 LNHNV, CDR2 YYDKDF (reference sequence). The CDR3 DNA follows: TGTGCCACCAGCAGGGCCTGGGGGGGGGCGGGAAAGACTGAAGCTTTCTTT. It yields the protein CATSRAWGGAGKTEAFF.

V gene TRBV3-1 combines with J gene TRBJ1-6; TRBD1 aligns across 7 bases. This CDR3 has 15 amino acids. Looked up from germline, CDR1 is LGHDT and CDR2 is YNNKEL (reference sequence). Trimming removed 0 bases from V and 7 bases from J; junction bases left unmatched: 3. The CDR3 bases are TGTGCCAGCAGCCAAGAAGGCAGGGGGAATTCACCCCTCCACTTT. It encodes CASSQEGRGNSPLHF.

Ten or more counts support this clonotype. V is TRBV12-3 or TRBV12-4 and J is TRBJ2-7; D is undetermined. The V gene lost 6 bases and the J gene lost 6 bases, with 9 bases spanning the gap. The CDR3 is 11 residues long. The CDR3: CASSITREQYF. CDR3 nucleotides: TGTGCCAGCAGCATAACTCGCGAGCAGTACTTC.

This clonotype turned up a few times. The chain couples TRBV20-1 to TRBJ2-4, with TRBD2 as a possible D gene (6 bases). From germline, CDR1 is DFQATT and CDR2 SNEGSKA (reference sequence). The CDR3 consists of 15 residues. Trimming pared 3 bases from V and 8 bases from J, leaving 20 bases between. As DNA, the CDR3 is TGCAGTGCTAGTCCCCCGCCGGGAGCAGAATACATTCAGTACTTC. As protein: CSASPPPGAEYIQYF.

This clonotype was recorded at least ten times. The chain combines TRBV6-2 or TRBV6-3 with TRBJ2-1; 9 positions agree with TRBD1. This CDR3 is built from 13 residues. The V and J ends lost 7 bases and 6 bases, in that order; junction bases with no gene match: 4. Germline V gives CDR1 MNHEY, CDR2 SVGEGT. This chain's CDR3 is CASNRGPINEQFF. CDR3 nucleotide sequence: TGTGCCAGCAACAGGGGGCCGATCAATGAGCAGTTCTTC.